The 30 T cell receptor beta chains presented below share a single source sample, sequenced in a study of OX40 agonist ivuxolimab in advanced cancers. The table came from immunoSEQ multiplex PCR; TCRdb's copy has only in-frame clones and leaves some out. This sample has 65,000 to 85,000 clones, with 90% to 95% found just once. This material consisted of CD4+ or CD8+ T cells sorted from blood, taken in a trial of the OX40 agonist ivuxolimab. These receptors originate from an adult with an advanced solid tumor such as melanoma, head and neck, liver or kidney cancer.

V gene TRBV9 combines with J gene TRBJ2-5, with D maybe TRBD2 (6 bases). Trimming took 2 bases from V and 1 from J, leaving 12 bases between them. This CDR3 region has 15 residues. CDR1 and CDR2 from the germline V gene are SGDLS and YYNGEE. The CDR3 DNA sequence: TGTGCCAGCAGCGTCTACGGGGGTCCCCAAGAGACCCAGTACTTC. This translates into CASSVYGGPQETQYF.

The chain carries TRBV27 and TRBJ1-2; D not certain. CDR1 and CDR2 (germline): MNHEY, SMNVEV (reference sequence). Trimming pared 3 bases from V and 7 bases from J, leaving 12 bases between. The CDR3 runs to 13 residues. The CDR3 sequence: CASSLTLGSGYTF. CDR3 DNA sequence: TGTGCCAGCAGTTTGACATTGGGCAGTGGCTACACCTTC.

This rearrangement joins TRBV6-6 to TRBJ1-1; D is uncertain. The CDR3 loop spans 11 amino acids. The germline V and J ends were trimmed by 8 bases and 0 bases, with 4 bases remaining between them. The V gene's germline CDR1 is MNHNY and CDR2 SVGAGI (reference sequence). The CDR3 nucleotides are TGTGCCAGCTATATGAACACTGAAGCTTTCTTT. It encodes CASYMNTEAFF.

This clone was counted a few times. This chain connects TRBV12-5 to TRBJ2-5, with TRBD2 matching over 10 bases. V gave up 6 bases and J gave up 6 bases; unmatched junction bases: 13. The germline CDR1 and CDR2 sequences are LGHNT and FRNRAP. The CDR3 has 16 amino acids. The DNA for the CDR3 is TGTGCTAGTGGGGATTCCTCGGGACTAGCGTGGAAGACCCAGTACTTC. It yields the protein CASGDSSGLAWKTQYF.

The gene calls are TRBV29-1 and TRBJ2-7; TRBD1 aligns across 7 bases. Trimming took 4 bases from V and 7 from J; bases not matched to a gene: 7. CDR3 length: 12 residues. From germline, CDR1 is SQVTM and CDR2 ANQGSEA. Here the CDR3 reads CSVVGGPGEQYF. In nucleotides, the CDR3 is TGCAGCGTTGTAGGGGGCCCAGGGGAGCAGTACTTC.

The V gene is TRBV12-5, the J gene TRBJ1-1; TRBD1 aligns across 10 bases. The germline V gene encodes CDR1 LGHNT and CDR2 FRNRAP. The junction had 11 bases not matched to a gene; V was cut back by 7 bases and J by 0 bases. The CDR3 contains 17 residues. As DNA, the CDR3 is TGTGCTAGTGTTTCGGACAGGGGGATGGGAGTGAACACTGAAGCTTTCTTT. Translating it yields CASVSDRGMGVNTEAFF.

This sequence joins TRBV7-9 and TRBJ2-3; D possibly matches TRBD1 or TRBD2 (5 bases each). This CDR3 is built from 16 residues. Germline V gives CDR1 SEHNR, CDR2 FQNEAQ (reference sequence). Trimming stripped 5 bases from V and 0 bases from J, with 15 bases between. Written as DNA, the CDR3 is TGTGCCAGCAGCCTAGGGACGGACTCTAGCACAGATACGCAGTATTTT. Residues: CASSLGTDSSTDTQYF.

The CDR3 bases are TGTGCCAGCAGCTTGGGACCAGGCACGGAGACCCAGTACTTC. Translation gives CASSLGPGTETQYF. This sequence joins TRBV5-4 and TRBJ2-5; D not certain. The CDR3 is 14 amino acids. The germline CDR1 and CDR2 sequences are SGHNT and YYREEE (reference sequence). V was pared by 0 bases and J by 5 bases, with 11 bases between.

This chain connects TRBV7-3 to TRBJ2-3; the match to TRBD2 covers 7 bases. Germline CDR1 SGHTA, CDR2 FQGTGA. V lost 3 bases and J lost 2; bases outside the gene matches: 5. This CDR3 region has 15 residues. CDR3 sequence reads: CASSFSGGDTDTQYF. CDR3 DNA sequence: TGTGCCAGCAGCTTTTCGGGGGGTGACACAGATACGCAGTATTTT.

The chain has TRBV9 and TRBJ1-1; tentative D call: TRBD1 (5 bases). Trimming pared 4 bases from V and 1 base from J, leaving 11 bases between. Germline CDR1 reads SGDLS; CDR2 reads YYNGEE. This CDR3 comprises 14 residues. CDR3 in DNA: TGTGCCAGCAGCCTAAGGGACGGGAACACTGAAGCTTTCTTT. Encoded protein: CASSLRDGNTEAFF. The variable domain in full, with the rest retrieved from reference TRBV9 and TRBJ1-1, is DSGVTQTPKHLITATGQRVTLRCSPRSGDLSVYWYQQSLDQGLQFLIQYYNGEERAKGNILERFSAQQFPDLHSELNLSSLELGDSALYFCASSLRDGNTEAFFGQGTRLTVV.

CDR3 in amino acids: CASSFGRFSGGYEQYF. The DNA for the CDR3 is TGTGCCAGCAGCTTTGGACGGTTTTCGGGAGGCTACGAGCAGTACTTC. V is TRBV13 and J is TRBJ2-7; the match to TRBD2 covers 7 bases. V lost 3 bases and J lost 3; bases outside the gene matches: 11. Germline CDR1 is PRHDT and CDR2 is FYEKMQ (reference sequence). The CDR3 is 16 amino acids.

The chain combines TRBV4-3 with TRBJ1-2; D possibly corresponds to TRBD1 (6 bases). CDR3 length equals 14 residues. Germline V gene lookup returns CDR1 LGHNA and CDR2 YSLEER. V lost 4 bases, J lost 8 bases, and 17 bases lay in between. Written as DNA, the CDR3 is TGCGCCAGCAGCCCGCGCGGGGGGGCTAAGGGCTACACCTTC. This codes for CASSPRGGAKGYTF.

V gene TRBV27 combines with J gene TRBJ2-7, with D perhaps matching TRBD2 (5 bases). The germline gives CDR1 MNHEY, CDR2 SMNVEV (reference sequence). V gave up 5 bases and J gave up 3 bases, with 20 bases separating them. The CDR3 length is 16 residues. The CDR3 DNA reads as TGTGCCAGCAGTCCGAGTGTTGGGCGGGTCAGCTACGAGCAGTACTTC. Residues: CASSPSVGRVSYEQYF.

V gene TRBV4-3 combines with J gene TRBJ2-1, with TRBD1 matching 9 bases. V was pared by 1 base and J by 4 bases, with 5 bases of the junction left unmatched. The CDR3 runs 16 residues. Germline CDR1 and CDR2: LGHNA and YSLEER. CDR3 sequence (DNA): TGCGCCAGCAGCCAAGCCGGGACAGGGAATTACAATGAGCAGTTCTTC. This translates into CASSQAGTGNYNEQFF.

This clone was detected once. The chain joins TRBV7-9 to TRBJ2-3; no clear D gene. The V gene's germline CDR1 is SEHNR and CDR2 FQNEAQ (reference sequence). The CDR3 length is 13 residues. Between the trimmed V and J ends, which lost 7 bases and 2 bases, there was a span of 10 bases. The CDR3 region has the DNA TGTGCCAGCACCCGCCGGAACACAGATACGCAGTATTTT. Its protein is CASTRRNTDTQYF.

The rearrangement joins TRBV4-1 to TRBJ2-2; no clear D gene. Germline V gene lookup returns CDR1 MGHRA and CDR2 YSYEKL. Trimming shortened V by 3 bases and J by 2 bases, and 4 bases separated the two germline ends. The CDR3 contains 13 residues. The CDR3 DNA follows: TGCGCCAGCAGCCAGACTAACACCGGGGAGCTGTTTTTT. Protein: CASSQTNTGELFF.

Here the CDR3 reads CASSSWGNPRDEQYF. In nucleotides, the CDR3 is TGTGCCAGCAGCTCGTGGGGTAATCCAAGGGACGAGCAGTACTTC. The chain combines TRBV11-2 with TRBJ2-7; D remains unclear. V lost 4 bases and J lost 5, with 18 bases in between. Germline-derived CDR1 and CDR2 are SGHAT and FQNNGV. The CDR3 contains 15 residues.

The genes are TRBV5-6 and TRBJ1-5; D unresolved. Trimming shortened V by 2 bases and J by 1 base, and 7 bases separated the two germline ends. This CDR3 is 14 amino acids long. The germline CDR1 and CDR2 sequences are SGHDT and YYEEEE. CDR3 residues: CASSFQTSNQPQHF. Written as DNA, the CDR3 is TGTGCCAGCAGCTTTCAGACAAGCAATCAGCCCCAGCATTTT.

Only one count was recorded for this clone. The rearrangement joins TRBV11-2 to TRBJ2-1; the D is unclear. Trimming removed 1 base at V and 3 bases at J, with 4 bases between. The length of the CDR3 is 13 residues. The germline CDR1 and CDR2 sequences are SGHAT and FQNNGV. The CDR3 region has the DNA TGTGCCAGCAGCTTAGGAAACTACAATGAGCAGTTCTTC. This translates into CASSLGNYNEQFF.

V usage is TRBV6-6 and J usage is TRBJ2-1; 7 positions agree with TRBD1. The germline V gene encodes CDR1 MNHNY and CDR2 SVGAGI (reference sequence). V dropped 4 bases and J dropped 3; count of bases not matched to a gene: 6. CDR3 length: 15 amino acids. The CDR3 nucleotides read TGTGCCAGCAGTTCGACAGGGTTGGGCTACAATGAGCAGTTCTTC. Amino acids: CASSSTGLGYNEQFF.

This clone has a single count. The rearrangement joins TRBV27 to TRBJ1-2; maybe TRBD1 (5 bases). The CDR3 runs 14 residues. Trimming took 8 bases from V and 4 from J, leaving 17 bases between them. The V gene's germline CDR1 is MNHEY and CDR2 SMNVEV (reference sequence). The CDR3 loop is CASPTPGAPYGYTF. The CDR3 bases are TGTGCCAGCCCGACCCCCGGGGCCCCCTATGGCTACACCTTC.

The V and J genes are TRBV7-6 and TRBJ2-3; 10 bases agree with TRBD2. The V gene's germline CDR1 is SGHVS and CDR2 FNYEAQ. J lost 3 bases, V lost 5 bases, and 11 bases had no gene match. The CDR3 is 17 amino acids. Here the CDR3 DNA reads TGTGCCAGCAGCCTCGGGATAGCGGGGGGTTTAACAGATACGCAGTATTTT. This codes for CASSLGIAGGLTDTQYF.

The chain links TRBV30 to TRBJ1-2; D is unclear. CDR3 length: 11 residues. The V gene's germline CDR1 is GTSNPN and CDR2 SVGIG (reference sequence). Trimming pared 0 bases from V and 12 bases from J, leaving 11 bases between. The CDR3, as DNA: TGTGCCTGGAGTGTAGGGATGTCTGACACCTTC. This sequence encodes CAWSVGMSDTF.

The rearrangement links TRBV21-1 to TRBJ1-4; the D segment call TRBD1 is taken from the table without a DNA check. TRBV21-1 is described as a pseudogene. This CDR3 contains 16 residues. The CDR3 DNA reads TGTGCCAGCAGCCCAAGGCGACAAGAAATAAATGAAAAACTGTTTTTT. It is translated as CASSPRRQEINEKLFF.

The chain carries TRBV29-1 and TRBJ2-5, with D tentatively TRBD1 or TRBD2 (6 bases each). The V and J ends lost 4 bases and 0 bases respectively, with 9 bases between them. Germline V lookup: CDR1 SQVTM, CDR2 ANQGSEA. The CDR3 consists of 13 residues. CDR3 amino acids: CSVVGGHQETQYF. For the CDR3, the DNA is TGCAGCGTTGTGGGGGGCCACCAAGAGACCCAGTACTTC.

The chain employs TRBV5-4 and TRBJ2-7; D uncertain. Per germline, CDR1 SGHNT and CDR2 YYREEE (reference sequence). The CDR3 extends over 12 amino acids. Between the trimmed V and J ends, which lost 0 bases and 6 bases, there was a span of 7 bases. The CDR3 DNA reads TGTGCCAGCAGCTTGGGAATATCCGAGCAGTACTTC. Translated, it gives CASSLGISEQYF.

This rearrangement joins TRBV7-2 to TRBJ2-7; D perhaps matches TRBD2 (7 bases). The CDR3 has 14 residues. The germline V and J ends were trimmed by 1 base and 3 bases, with 10 bases remaining between them. The germline V gene has CDR1 SGHTA and CDR2 FQGNSA. Written as DNA, the CDR3 is TGTGCCAGCAGCTTAGGCGGGGGCCACTACGAGCAGTACTTC. Its translation is CASSLGGGHYEQYF.

The CDR3 coding sequence is TGTGCCAGCAGCCCCTCACTGGGGGGAAAATCATACGAGCAGTACTTC. It yields the protein CASSPSLGGKSYEQYF. The chain is built from TRBV27 and TRBJ2-7; D is possibly TRBD2 (6 bases). Trimming removed 6 bases from V and 4 bases from J, with 22 bases in between. Per the germline V gene, CDR1 is MNHEY and CDR2 is SMNVEV (reference sequence). The CDR3 sequence is 16 residues long.

The J gene is TRBJ2-7, the V gene TRBV6-5, with 7 positions matching TRBD1. Trimming removed 7 bases from V and 0 bases from J; junction bases left unmatched: 9. The V gene's germline CDR1 is MNHEY and CDR2 SVGAGI. The length of the CDR3 is 15 residues. This CDR3 is CASIRDRSFSYEQYF. CDR3 nucleotide sequence: TGTGCCAGCATAAGGGACAGATCCTTCTCCTACGAGCAGTACTTC.

The V and J genes are TRBV29-1 and TRBJ1-2; D is undetermined. Germline V lookup: CDR1 SQVTM, CDR2 ANQGSEA. Trimming shortened V by 0 bases and J by 7 bases, and 6 bases separated the two germline ends. The CDR3 runs to 11 residues. The chain's CDR3 is CSVEEGSGYTF. The CDR3, as DNA: TGCAGCGTTGAAGAGGGCTCTGGCTACACCTTC. The entire variable domain, with the rest obtained from reference TRBV29-1 and TRBJ1-2, is as follows: SAVISQKPSRDICQRGTSLTIQCQVDSQVTMMFWYRQQPGQSLTLIATANQGSEATYESGFVIDKFPISRPNLTFSTLTVSNMSPEDSSIYLCSVEEGSGYTFGSGTRLTVV.